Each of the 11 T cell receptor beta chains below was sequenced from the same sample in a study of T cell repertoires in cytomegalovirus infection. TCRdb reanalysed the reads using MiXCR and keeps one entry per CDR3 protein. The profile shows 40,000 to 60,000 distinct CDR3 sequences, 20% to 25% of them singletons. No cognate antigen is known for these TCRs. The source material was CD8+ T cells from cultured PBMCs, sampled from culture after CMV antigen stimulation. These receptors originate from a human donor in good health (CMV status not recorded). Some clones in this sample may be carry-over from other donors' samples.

This CDR3 is CASSFPPGPYRDEQFF. In DNA form, the CDR3 reads TGTGCCAGCAGCTTCCCACCGGGACCCTATCGCGATGAGCAGTTCTTC. The V gene is TRBV7-9, the J gene TRBJ2-1; D tentatively fits TRBD1 or TRBD2 (5 bases each). Germline lookup yields CDR1 SEHNR and CDR2 FQNEAQ (reference sequence). CDR3 length: 16 amino acids. Trimming stripped 3 bases from V and 8 bases from J, with 20 bases between.

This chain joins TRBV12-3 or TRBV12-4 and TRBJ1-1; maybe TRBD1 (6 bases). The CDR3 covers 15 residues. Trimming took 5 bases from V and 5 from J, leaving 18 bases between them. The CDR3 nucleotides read TGTGCCAGCAGTCCCGAACCAACAGGGCGAACTGAAGCTTTCTTT. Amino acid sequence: CASSPEPTGRTEAFF.

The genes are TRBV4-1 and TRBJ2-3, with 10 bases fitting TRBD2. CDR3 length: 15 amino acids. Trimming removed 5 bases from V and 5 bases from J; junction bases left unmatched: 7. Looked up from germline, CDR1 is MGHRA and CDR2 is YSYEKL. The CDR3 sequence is CASSSGLARKDTQYF. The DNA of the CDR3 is TGCGCCAGCAGCTCGGGACTAGCGCGGAAAGATACGCAGTATTTT.

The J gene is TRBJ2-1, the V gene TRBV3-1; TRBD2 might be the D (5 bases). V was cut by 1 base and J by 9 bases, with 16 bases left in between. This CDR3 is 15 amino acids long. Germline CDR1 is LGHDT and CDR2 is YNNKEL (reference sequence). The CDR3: CASSQGSAPLGEQFF. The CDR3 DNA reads TGTGCCAGCAGCCAAGGTAGCGCCCCATTAGGTGAGCAGTTCTTC.

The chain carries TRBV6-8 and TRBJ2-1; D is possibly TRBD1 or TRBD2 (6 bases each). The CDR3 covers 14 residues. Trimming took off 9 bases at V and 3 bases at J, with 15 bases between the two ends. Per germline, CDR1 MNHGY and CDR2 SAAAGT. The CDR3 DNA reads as TGTGCCAGTTCGAGGGGGGTTGTCTACAATGAGCAGTTCTTC. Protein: CASSRGVVYNEQFF.

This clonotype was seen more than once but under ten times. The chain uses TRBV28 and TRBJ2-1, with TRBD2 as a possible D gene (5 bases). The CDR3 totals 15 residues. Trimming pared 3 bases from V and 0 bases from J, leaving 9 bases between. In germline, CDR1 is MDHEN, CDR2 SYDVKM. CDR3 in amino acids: CASSLIASSYNEQFF. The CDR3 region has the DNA TGTGCCAGCAGTTTGATAGCGAGCTCCTACAATGAGCAGTTCTTC.

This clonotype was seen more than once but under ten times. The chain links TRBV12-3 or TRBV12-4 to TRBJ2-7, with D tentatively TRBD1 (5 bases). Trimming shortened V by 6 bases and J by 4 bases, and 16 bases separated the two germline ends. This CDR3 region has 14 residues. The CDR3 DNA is TGTGCCAGCAGCCAAACAGGTGTGAGGTACGAGCAGTACTTC. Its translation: CASSQTGVRYEQYF.

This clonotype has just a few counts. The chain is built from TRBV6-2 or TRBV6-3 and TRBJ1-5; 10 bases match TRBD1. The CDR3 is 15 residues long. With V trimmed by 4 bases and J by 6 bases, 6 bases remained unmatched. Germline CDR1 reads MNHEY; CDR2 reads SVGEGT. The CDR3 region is CASSSSGTGVQPQHF. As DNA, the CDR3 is TGTGCCAGCAGTTCATCCGGGACAGGGGTTCAGCCCCAGCATTTT.

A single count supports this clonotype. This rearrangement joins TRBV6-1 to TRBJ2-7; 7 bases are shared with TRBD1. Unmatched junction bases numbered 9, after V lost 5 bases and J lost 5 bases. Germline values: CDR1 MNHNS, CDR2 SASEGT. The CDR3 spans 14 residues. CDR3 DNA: TGTGCCAGCAGTAAGCAGGGGGTCAGCGACGAGCAGTACTTC. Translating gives CASSKQGVSDEQYF.

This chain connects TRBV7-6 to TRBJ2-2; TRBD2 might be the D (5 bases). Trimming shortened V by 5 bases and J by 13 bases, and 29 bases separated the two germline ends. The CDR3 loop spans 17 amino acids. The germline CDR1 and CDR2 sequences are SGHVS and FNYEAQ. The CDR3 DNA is TGTGCCAGCAGCCTCTCCACCGAGGACTTAAGGATTCGGGGGCTGTTTTTT. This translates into CASSLSTEDLRIRGLFF. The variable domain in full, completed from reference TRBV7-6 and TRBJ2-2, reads GAGVSQSPRYKVTKRGQDVALRCDPISGHVSLYWYRQALGQGPEFLTYFNYEAQQDKSGLPNDRFSAERPEGSISTLTIQRTEQRDSAMYRCASSLSTEDLRIRGLFFGEGSRLTVL.

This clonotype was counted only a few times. For the CDR3, the DNA is TGTGCCAGCAGCTTAGACAGGGGGGGAGAGACCCAGTACTTC. It codes for CASSLDRGGETQYF. This sequence joins TRBV7-6 and TRBJ2-5; maybe TRBD1 (8 bases). V shed 1 base and J shed 4 bases, with 10 bases lying between them. Looked up from germline, CDR1 is SGHVS and CDR2 is FNYEAQ. The length of the CDR3 is 14 residues. Based on the CDR3 plus reference TRBV7-6 and TRBJ2-5, the full variable domain is GAGVSQSPRYKVTKRGQDVALRCDPISGHVSLYWYRQALGQGPEFLTYFNYEAQQDKSGLPNDRFSAERPEGSISTLTIQRTEQRDSAMYRCASSLDRGGETQYFGPGTRLLVL.